This T cell receptor beta chain emerged from a study of T cell repertoires in cytomegalovirus infection. Study summary: CMV epitopes in the study were HLA-C-restricted (recently identified) and HLA-B-restricted (well studied). The public TCR beta signatures pointed to both CMV infection and matching HLA type.

General study points: Cumulative public TCR beta family frequency identified CMV carriers with the relevant HLA. In two of eight donors, the top clonotype was HLA-C-restricted CMV-specific.

Each CDR3 protein is one row after TCRdb ran MiXCR on the reads. Here the sample spans 450,000 to 600,000 distinct CDR3 sequences, 30% to 35% being singletons. CDR3 length equals 17 residues. V lost 5 bases, J lost 6 bases, and 11 bases stayed unmatched. Looked up from germline, CDR1 is MDHEN and CDR2 is SYDVKM. Remarks on this clonotype: Its target is not known.

The rearrangement uses TRBV28 and TRBJ2-3, with 13 bases identical to TRBD2. The TCR comes from a human donor in good health (CMV status not recorded). Some clones in this sample may be carry-over from other donors' samples. The input for sequencing was cultured PBMCs, taken from culture after CMV antigen stimulation. CDR3 in DNA: TGTGCCAGCAGTCCCCCAACCGGGACTAGCGGGATTGATACGCAGTATTTT. Protein: CASSPPTGTSGIDTQYF.